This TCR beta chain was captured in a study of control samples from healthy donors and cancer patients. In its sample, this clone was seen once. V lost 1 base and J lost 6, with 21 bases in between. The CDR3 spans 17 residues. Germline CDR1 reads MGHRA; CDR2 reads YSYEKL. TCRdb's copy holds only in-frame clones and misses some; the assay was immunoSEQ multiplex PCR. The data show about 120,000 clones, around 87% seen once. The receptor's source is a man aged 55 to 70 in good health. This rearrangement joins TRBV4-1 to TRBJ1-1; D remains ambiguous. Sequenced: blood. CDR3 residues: CASSQVWVYGRVAEAFF. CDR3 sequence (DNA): TGCGCCAGCAGCCAAGTTTGGGTTTATGGAAGGGTCGCTGAAGCTTTCTTT.